Following are 9 T cell receptor beta chains from one sample sequenced in a study of cytomegalovirus exposure and HLA in healthy donors. The PCR ran on 60 Vbeta and 13 Jbeta primers. Libraries were prepared by immunoSEQ multiplex PCR; TCRdb keeps only in-frame clonotypes and omits some of them. The listing records 60,000 to 70,000 clones. The sample taken for sequencing was PBMCs. The receptor source for this set is a boy younger than 18 in good health and CMV-seronegative.

The V gene is TRBV30, the J gene TRBJ2-7, with D possibly being TRBD1 (6 bases). Germline CDR1 reads GTSNPN; CDR2 reads SVGIG (reference sequence). The CDR3 loop spans 15 amino acids. Deletions cut 2 bases from V and 5 bases from J, with 19 bases between. This CDR3 is CAWSRLGINRDEQYF. The CDR3 DNA follows: TGTGCCTGGAGTCGATTGGGAATAAACAGGGACGAGCAGTACTTC.

The gene calls are TRBV25-1 and TRBJ1-2, with D perhaps matching TRBD1 (6 bases). Germline V gives CDR1 MGHDK, CDR2 SYGVNS. The V and J ends lost 8 bases and 0 bases respectively, with 13 bases between them. This CDR3 contains 14 residues. The CDR3 is CASLGDTSNYGYTF. CDR3 sequence (DNA): TGTGCCAGCCTAGGGGACACATCTAACTATGGCTACACCTTC.

The V gene is TRBV30, the J gene TRBJ2-6; TRBD1 matches 7 bases. Trimming removed 1 base from V and 4 bases from J; junction bases left unmatched: 19. This CDR3 has 20 residues. CDR1 GTSNPN and CDR2 SVGIG come from the germline V gene (reference sequence). CDR3 DNA sequence: TGTGCCTGGAGTGCAATATTTTTCGGGACAGCCTCTCTGGGGGCCAACGTCCTGACTTTC. This encodes CAWSAIFFGTASLGANVLTF.

The genes are TRBV10-3 and TRBJ2-3; unclear D gene. This CDR3 has 13 residues. Between the trimmed V and J ends, which lost 10 bases and 0 bases, there was a span of 11 bases. The germline CDR1 and CDR2 sequences are ENHRY and SYGVKD. The CDR3 region is CANKEASTDTQYF. CDR3 DNA sequence: TGTGCCAACAAAGAGGCGAGCACAGATACGCAGTATTTT.

The rearrangement joins TRBV27 to TRBJ2-5, with 7 bases lining up with TRBD1. The germline gives CDR1 MNHEY, CDR2 SMNVEV (reference sequence). This CDR3 is 14 amino acids long. The junction had 5 bases not matched to a gene; V was cut back by 6 bases and J by 1 base. The CDR3 loop is CASSNRGGQETQYF. CDR3 bases: TGTGCCAGCAGCAACAGGGGCGGCCAAGAGACCCAGTACTTC.

The chain links TRBV6-6 to TRBJ1-2, with D possibly TRBD1 on 5 matching bases. The V gene lost 2 bases and the J gene lost 6 bases, with 19 bases spanning the gap. The germline V gene encodes CDR1 MNHNY and CDR2 SVGAGI (reference sequence). The length of the CDR3 is 16 residues. The CDR3 reads CASSYPAPTETDGYTF. The CDR3 DNA follows: TGTGCCAGCAGTTACCCAGCTCCGACAGAGACCGATGGCTACACCTTC.

The rearrangement joins TRBV6-5 to TRBJ2-1, with 13 positions matching TRBD2. CDR3 length equals 15 residues. After removal of 5 bases from V and 8 bases from J, the junction contained 6 bases not matched to a gene. In germline, CDR1 is MNHEY, CDR2 SVGAGI. The CDR3 DNA reads TGTGCCAGCAGTAACACACTAGCGGGAGGGCATGAGCAGTTCTTC. Its translation: CASSNTLAGGHEQFF.

The chain employs TRBV9 and TRBJ1-4; D remains unclear. V lost 3 bases and J 11 bases, leaving 17 bases between the germline ends. The CDR3 consists of 14 residues. CDR1 is SGDLS and CDR2 is YYNGEE in the germline V gene. The CDR3, as DNA: TGTGCCAGCAGCGAGACCCCCAGCGGAGGTAAACTGTTTTTT. Protein sequence: CASSETPSGGKLFF.

The V call is TRBV7-3, the J call TRBJ2-1; TRBD2 matches 9 bases. The CDR3 runs to 14 residues. CDR1 and CDR2 from the germline V gene are SGHTA and FQGTGA. V was pared by 2 bases and J by 6 bases, with 2 bases of the junction left unmatched. CDR3 sequence (DNA): TGTGCCAGCAGCTTAGGCGGGAGGGGCAATGAGCAGTTCTTC. Translating it yields CASSLGGRGNEQFF.